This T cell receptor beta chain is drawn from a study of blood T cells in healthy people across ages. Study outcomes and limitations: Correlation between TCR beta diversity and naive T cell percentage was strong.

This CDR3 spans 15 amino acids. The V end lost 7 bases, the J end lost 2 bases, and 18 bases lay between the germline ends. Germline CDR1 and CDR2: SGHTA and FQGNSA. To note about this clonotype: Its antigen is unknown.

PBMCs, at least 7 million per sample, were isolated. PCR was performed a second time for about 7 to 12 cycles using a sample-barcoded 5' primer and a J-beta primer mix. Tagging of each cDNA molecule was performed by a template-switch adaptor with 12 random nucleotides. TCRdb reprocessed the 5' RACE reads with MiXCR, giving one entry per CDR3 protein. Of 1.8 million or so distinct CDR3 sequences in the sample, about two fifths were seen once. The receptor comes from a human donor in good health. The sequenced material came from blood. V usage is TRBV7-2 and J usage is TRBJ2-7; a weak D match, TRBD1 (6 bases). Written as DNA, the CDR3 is TGTGCCAGCACCGACCCATCCAGGGGTACCTACGAGCAGTACTTC. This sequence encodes CASTDPSRGTYEQYF.